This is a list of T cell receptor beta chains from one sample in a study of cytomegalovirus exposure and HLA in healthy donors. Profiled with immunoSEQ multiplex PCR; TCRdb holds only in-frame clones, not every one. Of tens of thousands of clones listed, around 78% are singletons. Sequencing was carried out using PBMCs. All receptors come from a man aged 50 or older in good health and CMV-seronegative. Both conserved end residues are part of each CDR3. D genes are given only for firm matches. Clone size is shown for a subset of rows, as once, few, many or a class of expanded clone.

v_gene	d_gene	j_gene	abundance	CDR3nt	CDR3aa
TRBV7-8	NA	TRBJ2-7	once	TGTGCCAGCAGCTTTTATGTCCAGTCAGGGGAGCAGTACTTC	CASSFYVQSGEQYF
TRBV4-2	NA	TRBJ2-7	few	TGTGCCAGCAGCCCAGAGGGGTCCGTTGAGGGCGAGCAGTACTTC	CASSPEGSVEGEQYF
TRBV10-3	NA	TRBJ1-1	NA	TGTGCCACCCAGGATGGGGAGGTTGGAGCTTTCTTT	CATQDGEVGAFF
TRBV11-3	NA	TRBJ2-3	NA	TGTGCCAGCAAAGAAGCGGATACGCAGTATTTT	CASKEADTQYF
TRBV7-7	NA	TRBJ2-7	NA	TGTGCTAGCAGCTTAGGGGAAGGGGTCTCGTTATACGAGCAGTACTTC	CASSLGEGVSLYEQYF
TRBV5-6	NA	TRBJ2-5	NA	TGTGCCAGCAGTTTTGGGCAGGGCCAAGAGACCCAGTACTTC	CASSFGQGQETQYF
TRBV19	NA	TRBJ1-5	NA	TGTGCCAGTACCGGGCTGGCAGGGGCCCAGCCCCAGCATTTT	CASTGLAGAQPQHF
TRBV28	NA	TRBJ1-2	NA	TGTGCCAGCGCGGATAATTCCAACTATGGCTACACCTTC	CASADNSNYGYTF
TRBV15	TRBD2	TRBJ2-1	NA	TGTGCCACCAGCTCCCGGACTAGCGGGATTCGTGGCTATGAGCAGTTCTTC	CATSSRTSGIRGYEQFF
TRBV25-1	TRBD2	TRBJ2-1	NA	TGTGCCAGCAGTGAACTCGCGGGAGCCCACTACAATGAGCAGTTCTTC	CASSELAGAHYNEQFF
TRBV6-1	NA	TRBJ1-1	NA	TGTGCCAGCAGTGAACCCAGCACTGAAGCTTTCTTT	CASSEPSTEAFF
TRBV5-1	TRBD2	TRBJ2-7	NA	TGCGCCAGCAGCCAGGGGCGCGGGGGGCGCGAGCAGTACTTC	CASSQGRGGREQYF
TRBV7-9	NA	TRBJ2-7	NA	TGTGCCAGCAGCCCCGGGACTGTCTCCTACGAGCAGTACTTC	CASSPGTVSYEQYF
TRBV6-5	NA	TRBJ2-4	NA	TGTGCCAGCAGTTCGAACAGGAAAACCAAAAACATTCAGTACTTC	CASSSNRKTKNIQYF
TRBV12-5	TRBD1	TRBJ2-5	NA	TGTGCTAGTGGTCGGGGACAGGGGGCTGAGACCCAGTACTTC	CASGRGQGAETQYF
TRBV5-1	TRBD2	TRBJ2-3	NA	TGCGCCAGCAGCCTTCGAGCGGGGGGGACAGATACGCAGTATTTT	CASSLRAGGTDTQYF
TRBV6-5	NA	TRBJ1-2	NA	TGTGCCAGCAGTTTCATCAGGACGGGGGGAAACTATGGCTACACCTTC	CASSFIRTGGNYGYTF
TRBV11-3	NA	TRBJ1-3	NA	TGTGCCAGCAGCTTAGGCGGGGAAACTGGAAACACCATATATTTT	CASSLGGETGNTIYF
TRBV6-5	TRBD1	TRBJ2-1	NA	TGTGCCAGCAGTACAGGGGTAGGTGATTACGATGAGCAGTTCTTC	CASSTGVGDYDEQFF
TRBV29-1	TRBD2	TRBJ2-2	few	TGCAGCGTTACGGGACTAGCGGGAGCCGGGGAGCTGTTTTTT	CSVTGLAGAGELFF
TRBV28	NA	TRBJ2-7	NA	TGTGCCAGCACCCGGGGGGGACAGCTACTCTACGAGCAGTACTTC	CASTRGGQLLYEQYF
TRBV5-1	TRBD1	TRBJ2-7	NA	TGCGCCAGCAGCCGACAGGGGGACTACGAGCAGTACTTC	CASSRQGDYEQYF
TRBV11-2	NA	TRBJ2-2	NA	TGTGCCAGCAGCTTTCAGGGTAACGGGGAGCTGTTTTTT	CASSFQGNGELFF
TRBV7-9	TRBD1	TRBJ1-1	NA	TGTGCCAGCAGCCCCGCTTCTGGACAGGAGAGAAAAGCTTTCTTT	CASSPASGQERKAFF
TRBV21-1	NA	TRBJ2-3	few	TGTGCCAGCCCCGAAGGCGGAGTAAGCCGAGATACGCAGTATTTT	CASPEGGVSRDTQYF
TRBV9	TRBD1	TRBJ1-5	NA	TGTGCCAGCAGCGTAGGGGACAGGGCTCACCAGCCCCAGCATTTT	CASSVGDRAHQPQHF
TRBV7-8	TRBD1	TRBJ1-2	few	TGTGCCAGCAGCTTAGCGGGGACAGCCTATGGCTACACCTTC	CASSLAGTAYGYTF
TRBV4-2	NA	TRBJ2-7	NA	TGTGCCAGCAGCCAAGAGCAGGGGAGCTCCTACGAGCAGTACTTC	CASSQEQGSSYEQYF
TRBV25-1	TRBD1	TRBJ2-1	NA	TGTGCCAGCAGTGATCGGGGGACAGGGGGTTTGGGTGAGCAGTTCTTC	CASSDRGTGGLGEQFF
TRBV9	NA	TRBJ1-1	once	TGTGCCAGCAGCGCAGGGGAGACTGAAGCTTTCTTT	CASSAGETEAFF
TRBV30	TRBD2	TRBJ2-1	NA	TGTGCCTGGAGTGTCCTAGCGGAATCCTACAATGAGCAGTTCTTC	CAWSVLAESYNEQFF
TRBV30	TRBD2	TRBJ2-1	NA	TGTGCCTGGAAAGCGGGAGTCACCTACAATGAGCAGTTCTTC	CAWKAGVTYNEQFF
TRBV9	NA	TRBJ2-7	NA	TGTGCCAGCAGCGTAGCGGGAAATCCTGGGAACGAGCAGTACTTC	CASSVAGNPGNEQYF
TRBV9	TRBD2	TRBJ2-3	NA	TGTGCCAGCAGCGTAGTAGCGGGGAGCACAGATACGCAGTATTTT	CASSVVAGSTDTQYF
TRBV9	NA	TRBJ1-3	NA	TGTGCCAGCAGCCCTCAGGGCACTACTGGAAACACCATATATTTT	CASSPQGTTGNTIYF
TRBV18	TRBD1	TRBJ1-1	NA	TGTGCCAGCTGGGGACAGTTGAACACTGAAGCTTTCTTT	CASWGQLNTEAFF
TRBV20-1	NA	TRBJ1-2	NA	TGCAGTGCTCCCTTAAACTATGGCTACACCTTC	CSAPLNYGYTF
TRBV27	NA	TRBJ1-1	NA	TGTGCCAGCAGTTTATCCAGCCAGGGGAACACTGAAGCTTTCTTT	CASSLSSQGNTEAFF
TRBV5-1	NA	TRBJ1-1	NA	TGCGCCAGCAGCTTACAACCCCTAAATATACCAGGGCGCACTGAAGCTTTCTTT	CASSLQPLNIPGRTEAFF
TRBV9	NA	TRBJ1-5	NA	TGTGCCAGCAGCGTAGCAGGGACTCATCAGCCCCAGCATTTT	CASSVAGTHQPQHF
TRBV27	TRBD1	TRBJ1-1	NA	TGTGCCAGCAGTCGCGGGACAGGGGTGAACACTGAAGCTTTCTTT	CASSRGTGVNTEAFF
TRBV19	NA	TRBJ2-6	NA	TGTGCCAGTAGTACCCAGATCTCTGGGGCCAACGTCCTGACTTTC	CASSTQISGANVLTF
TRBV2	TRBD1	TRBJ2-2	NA	TGTGCCAGCACTTTTTTTGACAGGGACCGGGAGCTGTTTTTT	CASTFFDRDRELFF
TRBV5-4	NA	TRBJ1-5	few	TGTGCCAGCAGCTTTGAGGGTCAGCCCCAGCATTTT	CASSFEGQPQHF
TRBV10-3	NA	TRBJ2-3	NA	TGTGCCATCAGTGGCGCGGCTCAAACAGATACGCAGTATTTT	CAISGAAQTDTQYF
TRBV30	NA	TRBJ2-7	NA	TGTGCCTGGAGTGTACTAACCAGAGCTAACGAGCAGTACTTC	CAWSVLTRANEQYF
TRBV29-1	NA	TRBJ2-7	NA	TGCAGCGCTATAGATGGGGCTAGGCGCGAGCAGTACTTC	CSAIDGARREQYF
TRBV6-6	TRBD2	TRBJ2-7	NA	TGTGCCAGCAGTTACGGCTTAGCGGGGGGGCGGGAGCAGTACTTC	CASSYGLAGGREQYF
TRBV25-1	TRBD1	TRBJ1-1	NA	TGTGCCAGCAGGAAACCAGGGGGTGAAGCTTTCTTT	CASRKPGGEAFF
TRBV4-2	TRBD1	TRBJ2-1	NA	TGTGCCAGCAGCCAAGATTGGGACAGGGGGTCTGCGAATGAGCAGTTCTTC	CASSQDWDRGSANEQFF
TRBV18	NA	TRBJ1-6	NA	TGTGCCAGCTCACCAGAACAAGGCGGGAATTCACCCCTCCACTTT	CASSPEQGGNSPLHF
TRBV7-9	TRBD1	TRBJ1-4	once	TGTGCCAGCAGCGGACAGGGGGCGGGGGGATACGAAAAACTGTTTTTT	CASSGQGAGGYEKLFF